This T cell receptor (beta chain) originates from a study of fetal regulatory T cell absence and autoimmunity. This clone was seen only a few times. The sample carries other DNA sequences with the same CDR3. CDR1 and CDR2 from the germline V gene are MGHRA and YSYEKL. Trimming removed 1 base from V and 3 bases from J; junction bases left unmatched: 0. The length of the CDR3 is 14 residues. Profiled with immunoSEQ multiplex PCR; TCRdb holds only in-frame clones, not every one. The sample lists some 87,000 clones, 60% to 80% seen once, with about 2.1% in the top ten. The chain employs TRBV4-1 and TRBJ2-3; TRBD2 aligns across 8 bases. The origin of this receptor is a male donor with IPEX syndrome. Input material: pancreas tissue. The DNA of the CDR3 is TGCGCCAGCAGCCAAGCGGGGGGGACAGATACGCAGTATTTT. Protein sequence: CASSQAGGTDTQYF.